The present entry profiles one T cell receptor (beta chain) with its context. Per germline, CDR1 MNHEY and CDR2 SVGAGI. This CDR3 spans 14 amino acids. The V gene lost 6 bases and the J gene lost 0 bases, with 12 bases spanning the gap. The authors' processing: The assay estimated nucleated cells by amplifying reference gene primers. Profiled with immunoSEQ multiplex PCR; TCRdb holds only in-frame clones, not every one. The V and J calls and clone size come from that table; D and trimming were worked out from the DNA. The sample includes around 190,000 clones, about 80% seen only once; the top ten take 1.5%. The source of the sample is a study of blood T cell repertoires in COVID-19. About the study: The samples span acute and convalescent COVID-19 from the United States, Italy and Spain. In each case, the material was cDNA or gDNA derived from T cells, B-cell-depleted T cells, or PBMCs.

The receptor was isolated from a human donor in a cohort sampled during active COVID-19. The sample consisted of peripheral blood. This chain connects TRBV6-5 to TRBJ2-7; a possible D gene is TRBD1 (5 bases). CDR3 protein: CASRYTGHSYEQYF. CDR3 DNA: TGTGCCAGCAGGTATACTGGACACTCCTACGAGCAGTACTTC.